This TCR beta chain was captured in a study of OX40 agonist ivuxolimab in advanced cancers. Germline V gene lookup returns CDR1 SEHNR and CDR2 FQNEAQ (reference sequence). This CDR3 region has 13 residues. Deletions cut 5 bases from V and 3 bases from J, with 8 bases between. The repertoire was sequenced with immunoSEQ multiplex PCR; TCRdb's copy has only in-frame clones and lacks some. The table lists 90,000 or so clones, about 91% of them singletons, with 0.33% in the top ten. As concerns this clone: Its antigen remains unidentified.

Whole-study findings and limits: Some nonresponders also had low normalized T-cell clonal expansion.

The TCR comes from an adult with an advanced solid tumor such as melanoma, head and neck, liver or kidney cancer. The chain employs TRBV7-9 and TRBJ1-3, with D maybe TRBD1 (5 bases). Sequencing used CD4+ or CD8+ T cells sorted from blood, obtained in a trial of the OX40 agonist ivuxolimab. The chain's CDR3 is CASSPGSGNTIYF. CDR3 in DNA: TGTGCCAGCAGCCCAGGGAGTGGAAACACCATATATTTT. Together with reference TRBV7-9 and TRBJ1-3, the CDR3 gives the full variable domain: DTGVSQNPRHKITKRGQNVTFRCDPISEHNRLYWYRQTLGQGPEFLTYFQNEAQLEKSRLLSDRFSAERPKGSFSTLEIQRTEQGDSAMYLCASSPGSGNTIYFGEGSWLTVV.